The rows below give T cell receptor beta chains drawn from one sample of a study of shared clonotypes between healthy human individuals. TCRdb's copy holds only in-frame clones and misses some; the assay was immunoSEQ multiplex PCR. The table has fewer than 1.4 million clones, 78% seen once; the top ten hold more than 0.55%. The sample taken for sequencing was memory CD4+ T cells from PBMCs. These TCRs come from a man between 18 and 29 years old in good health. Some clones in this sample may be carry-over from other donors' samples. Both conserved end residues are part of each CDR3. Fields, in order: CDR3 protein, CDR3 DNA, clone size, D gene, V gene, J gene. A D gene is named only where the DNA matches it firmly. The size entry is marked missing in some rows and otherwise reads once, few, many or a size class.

CDR3 protein: CSARLTLQAFF; CDR3 DNA: TGCAGTGCTAGACTTACCCTTCAAGCTTTCTTT; clone size: NA; D gene: NA; V gene: TRBV20-1; J gene: TRBJ1-1
CDR3 protein: CSAIAGQVDEQYF; CDR3 DNA: TGCAGCGCCATAGCGGGACAGGTCGACGAGCAGTACTTC; clone size: NA; D gene: NA; V gene: TRBV29-1; J gene: TRBJ2-7
CDR3 protein: CASSLKGNFYEQYF; CDR3 DNA: TGTGCCAGCAGTTTAAAGGGTAACTTCTACGAGCAGTACTTC; clone size: NA; D gene: NA; V gene: TRBV27; J gene: TRBJ2-7
CDR3 protein: CASSGGPSGSETQYF; CDR3 DNA: TGTGCCAGCAGCGGCGGGCCTAGCGGGAGTGAGACCCAGTACTTC; clone size: NA; D gene: TRBD2; V gene: TRBV7-6; J gene: TRBJ2-5
CDR3 protein: CASSSPTTANVLTF; CDR3 DNA: TGTGCCAGCAGCTCACCTACCACGGCCAACGTCCTGACTTTC; clone size: NA; D gene: NA; V gene: TRBV11-2; J gene: TRBJ2-6
CDR3 protein: CASSGTGDYNEQFF; CDR3 DNA: TGTGCCAGCAGTGGGACAGGGGACTACAATGAGCAGTTCTTC; clone size: NA; D gene: TRBD1; V gene: TRBV6-5; J gene: TRBJ2-1
CDR3 protein: CASSQDSAGVPDTQYF; CDR3 DNA: TGCGCCAGCAGCCAAGATTCAGCGGGAGTCCCAGATACGCAGTATTTT; clone size: NA; D gene: TRBD2; V gene: TRBV4-3; J gene: TRBJ2-3
CDR3 protein: CASSSEETQYF; CDR3 DNA: TGTGCCAGTAGTTCTGAGGAGACCCAGTACTTC; clone size: NA; D gene: NA; V gene: TRBV19; J gene: TRBJ2-5
CDR3 protein: CASRNLATNEKLFF; CDR3 DNA: TGTGCCAGCAGAAACCTCGCAACTAATGAAAAACTGTTTTTT; clone size: NA; D gene: NA; V gene: TRBV27; J gene: TRBJ1-4
CDR3 protein: CASSEYLDGGNEQYF; CDR3 DNA: TGTGCCAGCAGTGAATACCTGGACGGGGGGAACGAGCAGTACTTC; clone size: NA; D gene: TRBD2; V gene: TRBV25-1; J gene: TRBJ2-7
CDR3 protein: CASSQASGTSGREAKNIQYF; CDR3 DNA: TGCGCCAGCAGCCAGGCATCCGGGACTAGCGGGAGGGAAGCCAAAAACATTCAGTACTTC; clone size: NA; D gene: TRBD2; V gene: TRBV4-1; J gene: TRBJ2-4
CDR3 protein: CASSLAGVGQNTEAFF; CDR3 DNA: TGTGCCAGCAGCTTGGCCGGGGTGGGTCAGAACACTGAAGCTTTCTTT; clone size: NA; D gene: NA; V gene: TRBV5-6; J gene: TRBJ1-1
CDR3 protein: CSALRGSTEAFF; CDR3 DNA: TGCAGCGCTCTCCGGGGGAGTACTGAAGCTTTCTTT; clone size: few; D gene: NA; V gene: TRBV29-1; J gene: TRBJ1-1
CDR3 protein: CASSLLGGGYTF; CDR3 DNA: TGTGCCAGCAGCTTGTTGGGGGGTGGCTACACCTTC; clone size: NA; D gene: NA; V gene: TRBV5-5; J gene: TRBJ1-2
CDR3 protein: CASSSDRDIHTF; CDR3 DNA: TGTGCCAGCAGTTCGGACCGGGACATTCACACCTTC; clone size: NA; D gene: NA; V gene: TRBV5-4; J gene: TRBJ1-2
CDR3 protein: CASSQSGERTQYF; CDR3 DNA: TGTGCCAGCAGCCAGTCTGGGGAAAGGACCCAGTACTTC; clone size: NA; D gene: NA; V gene: TRBV14; J gene: TRBJ2-5
CDR3 protein: CASSPQVAPNTGELFF; CDR3 DNA: TGCGCCAGCAGCCCGCAAGTAGCGCCGAACACCGGGGAGCTGTTTTTT; clone size: NA; D gene: NA; V gene: TRBV5-1; J gene: TRBJ2-2
CDR3 protein: CASSIARDNEQFF; CDR3 DNA: TGTGCCAGTAGTATAGCAAGAGACAATGAGCAGTTCTTC; clone size: NA; D gene: NA; V gene: TRBV19; J gene: TRBJ2-1
CDR3 protein: CASSPTTGAPEETQYF; CDR3 DNA: TGTGCCAGCAGTCCGACGACAGGTGCCCCTGAAGAGACCCAGTACTTC; clone size: NA; D gene: NA; V gene: TRBV27; J gene: TRBJ2-5
CDR3 protein: CASSQGTEGPYEQYF; CDR3 DNA: TGTGCCAGTAGCCAAGGGACCGAGGGTCCCTACGAGCAGTACTTC; clone size: few; D gene: NA; V gene: TRBV19; J gene: TRBJ2-7
CDR3 protein: CASSLGQLGNTIYF; CDR3 DNA: TGTGCCAGCAGCTTAGGACAGTTAGGAAACACCATATATTTT; clone size: few; D gene: NA; V gene: TRBV7-2; J gene: TRBJ1-3
CDR3 protein: CASSLQAFNYGYTF; CDR3 DNA: TGTGCCAGCAGCTTACAGGCATTTAACTATGGCTACACCTTC; clone size: NA; D gene: NA; V gene: TRBV7-9; J gene: TRBJ1-2
CDR3 protein: CASTKRGSYEQYF; CDR3 DNA: TGTGCCAGCACTAAGCGAGGCTCCTACGAGCAGTACTTC; clone size: NA; D gene: NA; V gene: TRBV6-1; J gene: TRBJ2-7
CDR3 protein: CASSSRLNTEAFF; CDR3 DNA: TGCGCCAGCAGCTCGAGATTGAACACTGAAGCTTTCTTT; clone size: NA; D gene: NA; V gene: TRBV5-1; J gene: TRBJ1-1
CDR3 protein: CASSLANFPTGDEQYF; CDR3 DNA: TGTGCCAGCAGTTTAGCCAACTTTCCCACCGGGGACGAGCAGTACTTC; clone size: NA; D gene: NA; V gene: TRBV27; J gene: TRBJ2-7
CDR3 protein: CASSMPGSGEKLFF; CDR3 DNA: TGTGCCAGTAGTATGCCGGGTTCGGGTGAAAAACTGTTTTTT; clone size: NA; D gene: NA; V gene: TRBV19; J gene: TRBJ1-4
CDR3 protein: CASSDPKASDEQYF; CDR3 DNA: TGCGCCAGCAGCGATCCTAAGGCGAGCGACGAGCAGTACTTC; clone size: NA; D gene: NA; V gene: TRBV5-1; J gene: TRBJ2-7
CDR3 protein: CASSFAVNTEAFF; CDR3 DNA: TGTGCCAGCAGTTTTGCCGTGAACACTGAAGCTTTCTTT; clone size: NA; D gene: NA; V gene: TRBV6-5; J gene: TRBJ1-1
CDR3 protein: CASRTGYYGYTF; CDR3 DNA: TGTGCCAGCCGGACAGGGTACTATGGCTACACCTTC; clone size: NA; D gene: TRBD1; V gene: TRBV28; J gene: TRBJ1-2
CDR3 protein: CSVRSSGYRNTEAFF; CDR3 DNA: TGCAGCGTCCGCTCCTCGGGGTATCGGAACACTGAAGCTTTCTTT; clone size: once; D gene: NA; V gene: TRBV29-1; J gene: TRBJ1-1
CDR3 protein: CASSPPGSLKNIQYF; CDR3 DNA: TGTGCCAGCTCACCACCGGGTAGCCTCAAAAACATTCAGTACTTC; clone size: NA; D gene: NA; V gene: TRBV18; J gene: TRBJ2-4
CDR3 protein: CASSLGIRSYEQYF; CDR3 DNA: TGTGCCAGCAGCTTAGGTATTCGCTCCTACGAGCAGTACTTC; clone size: NA; D gene: NA; V gene: TRBV11-2; J gene: TRBJ2-7
CDR3 protein: CASSLFRLAGVQMGNEQFF; CDR3 DNA: TGTGCCAGCAGTTTATTCCGGCTAGCGGGAGTTCAGATGGGCAATGAGCAGTTCTTC; clone size: NA; D gene: TRBD2; V gene: TRBV27; J gene: TRBJ2-1
CDR3 protein: CASSHRPTLDGDTQYF; CDR3 DNA: TGCGCCAGCAGCCACCGACCTACACTCGACGGAGATACGCAGTATTTT; clone size: NA; D gene: NA; V gene: TRBV4-1; J gene: TRBJ2-3
CDR3 protein: CAWSVGNTIYF; CDR3 DNA: TGTGCCTGGAGTGTTGGAAACACCATATATTTT; clone size: NA; D gene: NA; V gene: TRBV30; J gene: TRBJ1-3
CDR3 protein: CASSPAGGNQPQHF; CDR3 DNA: TGTGCCAGCTCCCCCGCCGGGGGCAATCAGCCCCAGCATTTT; clone size: NA; D gene: NA; V gene: TRBV6-5; J gene: TRBJ1-5
CDR3 protein: CASSFLGFPNTEAFF; CDR3 DNA: TGTGCCAGCAGCTTTCTAGGCTTCCCAAACACTGAAGCTTTCTTT; clone size: NA; D gene: NA; V gene: TRBV7-2; J gene: TRBJ1-1
CDR3 protein: CASSAGGTGPNTGELFF; CDR3 DNA: TGTGCCAGCAGCGCTGGGGGCACAGGGCCGAACACCGGGGAGCTGTTTTTT; clone size: NA; D gene: NA; V gene: TRBV5-4; J gene: TRBJ2-2
CDR3 protein: CATSRDQHGDNEQFF; CDR3 DNA: TGTGCCACCAGCAGAGATCAACACGGAGACAATGAGCAGTTCTTC; clone size: NA; D gene: NA; V gene: TRBV15; J gene: TRBJ2-1
CDR3 protein: CASSLGQPNEKLFF; CDR3 DNA: TGCGCCAGCAGCTTAGGACAGCCAAATGAAAAACTGTTTTTT; clone size: few; D gene: NA; V gene: TRBV5-1; J gene: TRBJ1-4
CDR3 protein: CASSYPWGVDTDTQYF; CDR3 DNA: TGTGCCAGCAGTTACCCTTGGGGGGTTGACACAGATACGCAGTATTTT; clone size: NA; D gene: NA; V gene: TRBV28; J gene: TRBJ2-3
CDR3 protein: CASSPLNPGQLSYEQYF; CDR3 DNA: TGTGCCAGCTCACCACTGAACCCGGGACAGCTATCCTACGAGCAGTACTTC; clone size: NA; D gene: TRBD1; V gene: TRBV18; J gene: TRBJ2-7
CDR3 protein: CASRGTSGSGYEQYF; CDR3 DNA: TGTGCCAGCAGGGGGACTAGCGGGAGTGGGTACGAGCAGTACTTC; clone size: NA; D gene: TRBD2; V gene: TRBV2; J gene: TRBJ2-7
CDR3 protein: CASSTRGDGLAKNIQYF; CDR3 DNA: TGTGCCAGCAGCACCCGCGGGGACGGACTAGCCAAAAACATTCAGTACTTC; clone size: NA; D gene: NA; V gene: TRBV9; J gene: TRBJ2-4
CDR3 protein: CASRDGRYTDTQYF; CDR3 DNA: TGTGCCAGCAGGGACGGGAGGTACACAGATACGCAGTATTTT; clone size: NA; D gene: TRBD2; V gene: TRBV27; J gene: TRBJ2-3
CDR3 protein: CASSSLGQLNTEAFF; CDR3 DNA: TGTGCCAGCTCAAGCCTCGGACAGTTGAACACTGAAGCTTTCTTT; clone size: NA; D gene: NA; V gene: TRBV18; J gene: TRBJ1-1
CDR3 protein: CASSLTGNLAYEQYF; CDR3 DNA: TGTGCCAGCAGCTTGACAGGGAATCTTGCCTACGAGCAGTACTTC; clone size: NA; D gene: TRBD1; V gene: TRBV28; J gene: TRBJ2-7
CDR3 protein: CASRRTTGTTNEKLFF; CDR3 DNA: TGTGCCAGCAGACGAACCACAGGAACAACTAATGAAAAACTGTTTTTT; clone size: NA; D gene: NA; V gene: TRBV6-6; J gene: TRBJ1-4
CDR3 protein: CASSLDSGGGGANVLTF; CDR3 DNA: TGTGCCAGCAGCTTAGATTCTGGGGGCGGTGGGGCCAACGTCCTGACTTTC; clone size: NA; D gene: NA; V gene: TRBV7-2; J gene: TRBJ2-6
CDR3 protein: CASSPPGRFHEQYF; CDR3 DNA: TGTGCCAGCTCACCACCGGGCCGATTCCACGAGCAGTACTTC; clone size: NA; D gene: NA; V gene: TRBV18; J gene: TRBJ2-7
CDR3 protein: CASSLGVSGRSEDTQYF; CDR3 DNA: TGTGCCAGCAGCTTGGGGGTTAGCGGGAGATCAGAAGATACGCAGTATTTT; clone size: NA; D gene: TRBD2; V gene: TRBV5-4; J gene: TRBJ2-3
CDR3 protein: CASSPGEGETQYF; CDR3 DNA: TGCGCCAGCAGCCCAGGAGAGGGAGAGACCCAGTACTTC; clone size: NA; D gene: NA; V gene: TRBV4-1; J gene: TRBJ2-5